Sequencing of this T cell receptor beta chain was carried out in a study of regulatory T cells in long-lasting Graves disease. Time point given: persistent/refractory GD, antithyroid drugs over 5 years with positive TRAb. Scientists built the TCR library using RNA that was extracted from PBMCs. The source of the patients was an endocrinology department in Xi'an, China. EDTA tubes received about 10 milliliters of collected peripheral blood. This CDR3 is built from 16 residues. V lost 5 bases and J lost 1, with 17 bases in between. Germline assignment: CDR1 SGHAT and CDR2 FQNNGV. This clonotype was counted ten times or more. Its specificity is not known. To make TCR beta libraries, researchers used iRepertoire HTBI primers and Arm-PCR of CDR3 regions. One entry per CDR3 protein results from TCRdb running MiXCR on the multiplex PCR reads. Of hundreds of thousands of distinct CDR3 sequences listed, 20% are singletons.

General study points: Study of thyroid tissue was not done, with only peripheral blood studied.

This receptor was taken from a female donor with Graves disease. The rearrangement joins TRBV11-2 to TRBJ1-1; tentative D call: TRBD1 (6 bases). The sequences come from peripheral blood mononuclear cells (PBMCs), collected when the disease was refractory, from a patient treated with antithyroid drugs. The chain's CDR3 is CASSQTPRTENTEAFF. In DNA, the CDR3 is TGTGCCAGCAGCCAAACACCTAGGACAGAGAACACTGAAGCTTTCTTT.